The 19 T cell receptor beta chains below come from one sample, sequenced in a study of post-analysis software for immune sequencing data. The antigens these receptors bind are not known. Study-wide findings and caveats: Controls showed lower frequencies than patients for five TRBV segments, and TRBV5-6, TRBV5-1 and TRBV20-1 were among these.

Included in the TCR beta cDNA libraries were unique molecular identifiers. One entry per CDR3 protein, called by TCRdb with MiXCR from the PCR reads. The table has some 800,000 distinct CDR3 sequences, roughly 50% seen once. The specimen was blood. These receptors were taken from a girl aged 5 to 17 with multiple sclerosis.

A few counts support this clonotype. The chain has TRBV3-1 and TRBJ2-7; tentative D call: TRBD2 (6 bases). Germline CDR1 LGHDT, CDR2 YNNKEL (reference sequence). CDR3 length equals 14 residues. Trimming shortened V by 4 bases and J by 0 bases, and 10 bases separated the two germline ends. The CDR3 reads CASSRHGSSYEQYF. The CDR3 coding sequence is TGTGCCAGCAGCCGTCACGGGAGCTCCTACGAGCAGTACTTC.

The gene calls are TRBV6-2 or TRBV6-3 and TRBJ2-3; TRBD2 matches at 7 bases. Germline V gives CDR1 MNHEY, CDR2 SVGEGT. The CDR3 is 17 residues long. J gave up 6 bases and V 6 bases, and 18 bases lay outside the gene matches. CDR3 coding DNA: TGTGCCAGCAGCCGCCCTCCTCGTGGCGGGGGACCGGATACGCAGTATTTT. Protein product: CASSRPPRGGGPDTQYF.

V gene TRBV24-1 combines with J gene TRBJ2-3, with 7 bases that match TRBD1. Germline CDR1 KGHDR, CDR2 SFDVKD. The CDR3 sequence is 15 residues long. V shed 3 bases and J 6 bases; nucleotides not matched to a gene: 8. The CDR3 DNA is TGTGCCACCAGTGATACCACAGGGGCAGGGGATACGCAGTATTTT. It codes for CATSDTTGAGDTQYF.

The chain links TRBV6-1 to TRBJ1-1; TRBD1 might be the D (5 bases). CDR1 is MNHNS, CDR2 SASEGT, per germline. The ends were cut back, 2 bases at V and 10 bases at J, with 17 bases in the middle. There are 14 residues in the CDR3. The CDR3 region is CASSELWGAGVAFF. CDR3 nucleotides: TGTGCCAGCAGTGAATTATGGGGCGCTGGCGTAGCTTTCTTT.

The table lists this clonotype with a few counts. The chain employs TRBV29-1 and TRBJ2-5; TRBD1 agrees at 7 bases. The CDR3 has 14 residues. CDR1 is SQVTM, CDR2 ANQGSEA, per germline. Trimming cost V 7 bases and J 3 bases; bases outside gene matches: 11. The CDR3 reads CSAEPGTAEETQYF. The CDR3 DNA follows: TGCAGCGCCGAACCCGGGACAGCTGAAGAGACCCAGTACTTC.

This CDR3 is CASSLNGLALGGELFF. DNA for the CDR3: TGTGCCAGCAGTTTGAATGGACTAGCGCTGGGGGGGGAGCTGTTTTTT. V gene TRBV12-3 or TRBV12-4 combines with J gene TRBJ2-2, with 9 positions matching TRBD2. V trimming: 3 bases; J trimming: 8 bases; junction bases outside the gene matches: 10. CDR3 length: 16 residues.

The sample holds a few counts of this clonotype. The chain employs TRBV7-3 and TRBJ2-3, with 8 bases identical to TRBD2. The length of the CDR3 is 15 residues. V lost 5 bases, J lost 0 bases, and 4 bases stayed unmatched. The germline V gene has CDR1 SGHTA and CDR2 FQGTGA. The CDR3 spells CASSQIAGSTDTQYF. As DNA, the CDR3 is TGTGCCAGCAGCCAGATAGCGGGGAGCACAGATACGCAGTATTTT.

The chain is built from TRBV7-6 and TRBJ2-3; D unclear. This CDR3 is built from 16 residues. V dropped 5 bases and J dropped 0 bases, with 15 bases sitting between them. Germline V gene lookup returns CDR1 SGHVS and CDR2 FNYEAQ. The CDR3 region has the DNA TGTGCCAGCAGCCCTTCTCTTACTTCTAGCACAGATACGCAGTATTTT. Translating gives CASSPSLTSSTDTQYF.

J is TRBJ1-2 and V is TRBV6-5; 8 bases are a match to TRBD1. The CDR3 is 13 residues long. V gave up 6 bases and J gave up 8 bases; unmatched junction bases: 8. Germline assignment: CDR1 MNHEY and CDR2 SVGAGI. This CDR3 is CASRPGTGKGYTF. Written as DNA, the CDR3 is TGTGCCAGCAGACCCGGGACAGGAAAAGGCTACACCTTC.

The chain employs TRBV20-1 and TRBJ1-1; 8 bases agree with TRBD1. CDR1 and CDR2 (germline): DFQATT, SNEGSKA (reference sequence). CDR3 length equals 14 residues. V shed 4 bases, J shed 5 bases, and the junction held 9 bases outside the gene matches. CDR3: CSAITAGGETEAFF. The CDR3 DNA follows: TGCAGTGCTATTACTGCAGGGGGCGAAACTGAAGCTTTCTTT.

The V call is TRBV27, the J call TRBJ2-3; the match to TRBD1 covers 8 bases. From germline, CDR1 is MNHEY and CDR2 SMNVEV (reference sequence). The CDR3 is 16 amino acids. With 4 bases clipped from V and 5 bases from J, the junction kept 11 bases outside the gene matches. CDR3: CASSSSDRVEQDTQYF. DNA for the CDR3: TGTGCCAGCAGTTCCTCGGACAGGGTGGAGCAAGATACGCAGTATTTT.

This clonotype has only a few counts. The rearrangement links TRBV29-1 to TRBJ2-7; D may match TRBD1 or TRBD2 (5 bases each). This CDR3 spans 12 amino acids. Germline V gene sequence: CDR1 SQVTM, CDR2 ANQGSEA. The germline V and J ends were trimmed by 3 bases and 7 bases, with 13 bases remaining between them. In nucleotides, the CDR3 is TGCAGCGTTGAGGGGACGCGGCGGGAGCAGTACTTC. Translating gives CSVEGTRREQYF.

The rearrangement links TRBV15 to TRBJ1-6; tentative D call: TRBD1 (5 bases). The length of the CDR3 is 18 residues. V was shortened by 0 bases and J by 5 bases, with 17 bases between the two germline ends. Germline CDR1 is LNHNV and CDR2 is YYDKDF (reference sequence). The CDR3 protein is CATSRDPSRGADNSPLHF. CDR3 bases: TGTGCCACCAGCAGAGATCCATCCCGAGGGGCGGATAATTCACCCCTCCACTTT.

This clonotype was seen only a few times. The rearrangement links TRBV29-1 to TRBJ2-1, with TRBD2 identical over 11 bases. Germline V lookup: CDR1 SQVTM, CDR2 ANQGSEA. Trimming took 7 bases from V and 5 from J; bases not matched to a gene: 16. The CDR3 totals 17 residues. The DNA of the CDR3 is TGCAGCGCCAGCGTCTGGGTGGGACTAGCGGATAACAATGAGCAGTTCTTC. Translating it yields CSASVWVGLADNNEQFF.

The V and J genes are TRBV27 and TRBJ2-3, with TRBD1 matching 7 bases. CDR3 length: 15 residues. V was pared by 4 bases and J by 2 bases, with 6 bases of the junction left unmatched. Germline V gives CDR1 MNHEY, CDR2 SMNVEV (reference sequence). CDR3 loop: CASSSGTVLTDTQYF. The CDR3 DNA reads TGTGCCAGCAGTTCCGGGACAGTGCTCACAGATACGCAGTATTTT.

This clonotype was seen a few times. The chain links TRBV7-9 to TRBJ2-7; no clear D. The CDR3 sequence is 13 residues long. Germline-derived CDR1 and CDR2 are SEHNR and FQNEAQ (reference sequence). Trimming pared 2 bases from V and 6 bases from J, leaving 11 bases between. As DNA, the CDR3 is TGTGCCAGCAGCTTAACTCTCAAGGCCGAGCAGTACTTC. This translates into CASSLTLKAEQYF.

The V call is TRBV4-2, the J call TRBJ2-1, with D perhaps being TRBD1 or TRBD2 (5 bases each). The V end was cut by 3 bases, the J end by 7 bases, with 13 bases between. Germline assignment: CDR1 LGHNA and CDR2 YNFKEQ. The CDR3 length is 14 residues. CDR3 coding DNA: TGTGCCAGCAGCCAGAGGGGTGAGGGGAATGAGCAGTTCTTC. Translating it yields CASSQRGEGNEQFF.

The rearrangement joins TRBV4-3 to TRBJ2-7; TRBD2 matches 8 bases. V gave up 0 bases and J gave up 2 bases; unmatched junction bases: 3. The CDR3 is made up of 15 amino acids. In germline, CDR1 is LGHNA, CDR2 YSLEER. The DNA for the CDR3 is TGCGCCAGCAGCCAAGATACAGCGGGGGCCTACGAGCAGTACTTC. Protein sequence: CASSQDTAGAYEQYF.

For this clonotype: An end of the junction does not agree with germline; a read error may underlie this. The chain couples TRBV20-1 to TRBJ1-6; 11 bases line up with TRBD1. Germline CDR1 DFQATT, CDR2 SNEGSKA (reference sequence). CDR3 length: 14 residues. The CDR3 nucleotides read TGCAGTGCTAGAAGGACAGGGGGCAATTCCCCCCTCCACTTT. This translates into CSARRTGGNSPLHF.